Listed below are T cell receptor beta chains from one sample, sequenced in a study of cytomegalovirus exposure and HLA in healthy donors. TCRdb's table, derived via immunoSEQ multiplex PCR, lists solely in-frame clones and lacks some. This sample carries roughly 82,000 clones, over 60% of them seen once, and the ten largest clones take 11%. The sequencing sample was made of PBMCs. These receptors all come from a woman aged 40-49 years in good health and CMV-seropositive. CDR3s include the opening cysteine and the closing phenylalanine or tryptophan. The listing skips clone size in some rows; elsewhere it reads once, few, many or a size class.

v_gene	j_gene	abundance	CDR3aa
TRBV28	TRBJ2-5	few	CASTGLAGGGETQYF
TRBV27	TRBJ2-7	NA	CASSGVRGIGYEQYF
TRBV29-1	TRBJ1-1	few	CSVEYSRTEAFF
TRBV2	TRBJ2-7	NA	CASSERGGQSFAEQYF
TRBV7-2	TRBJ1-2	NA	CASSFGPGASNYGYTF
TRBV28	TRBJ1-2	NA	CASTSGAGLYGGYTF
TRBV4-3	TRBJ2-7	once	CASSQLLADEQYF
TRBV2	TRBJ1-1	NA	CASRARVVGTEAFF
TRBV30	TRBJ1-1	NA	CAWTGIATEAFF
TRBV5-1	TRBJ2-2	NA	CASMTGDPTGELFF
TRBV9	TRBJ2-5	NA	CASSVQGGKETQYF
TRBV18	TRBJ2-1	NA	CASSPIGGSSYNEQFF
TRBV6-6	TRBJ2-2	medium-sized	CASSSRETNTGELFF
TRBV16	TRBJ2-5	NA	CASSQSSGSETQYF
TRBV5-1	TRBJ2-3	NA	CASSLGSGTDTQYF
TRBV6-4	TRBJ1-6	NA	CASSDVEGSPLHF
TRBV27	TRBJ1-1	NA	CASSSPLQGATEAFF
TRBV5-6	TRBJ1-1	NA	CASSRGDRNTEAFF
TRBV19	TRBJ2-7	few	CASSRDTSYEQYF
TRBV29-1	TRBJ2-1	NA	CSVESRNNEQFF
TRBV5-4	TRBJ2-3	NA	CASSTVSTTDTQYF
TRBV5-1	TRBJ2-5	NA	CASSFRDRGLLQETQYF
TRBV27	TRBJ2-3	NA	CATRVSDRGLTDTQYF
TRBV5-6	TRBJ2-5	NA	CASSSGETQYF